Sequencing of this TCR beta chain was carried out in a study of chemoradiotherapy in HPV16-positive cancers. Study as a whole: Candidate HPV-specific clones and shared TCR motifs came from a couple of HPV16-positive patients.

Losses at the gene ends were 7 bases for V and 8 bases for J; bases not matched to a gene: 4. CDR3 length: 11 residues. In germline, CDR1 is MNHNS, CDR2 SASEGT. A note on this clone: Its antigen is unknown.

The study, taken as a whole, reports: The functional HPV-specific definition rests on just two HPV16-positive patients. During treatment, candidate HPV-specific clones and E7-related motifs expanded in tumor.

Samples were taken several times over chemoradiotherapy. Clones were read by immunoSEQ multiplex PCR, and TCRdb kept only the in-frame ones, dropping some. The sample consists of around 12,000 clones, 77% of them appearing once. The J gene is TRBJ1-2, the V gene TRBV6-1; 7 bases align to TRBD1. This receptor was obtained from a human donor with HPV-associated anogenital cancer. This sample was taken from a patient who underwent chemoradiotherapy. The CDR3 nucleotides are TGTGCCAGCACCTCAGGGGGGGGCTACACCTTC. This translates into CASTSGGGYTF.